A single sample gave rise to the 12 T cell receptor beta chains below, sequenced in a study of cytomegalovirus exposure and HLA in healthy donors. Vbeta (60) and Jbeta (13) primers were used in the PCR. Assay: immunoSEQ multiplex PCR; the TCRdb copy retains only in-frame clones and omits some. The repertoire includes 150,000 to 200,000 clones, roughly 82% of them detected once, and about 1.5% sits in the top ten. The sequencing input was PBMCs. The origin of the receptors is a middle-aged man in good health and CMV-seronegative.

J is TRBJ1-2 and V is TRBV5-4; D is uncertain. The CDR3 length is 14 residues. V was pared by 4 bases and J by 5 bases, with 15 bases between. From germline, CDR1 is SGHNT and CDR2 YYREEE (reference sequence). The CDR3 spells CASSPAGGRYGYTF. In DNA, the CDR3 is TGTGCCAGCAGCCCCGCGGGAGGGCGGTATGGCTACACCTTC. Supplemented by reference TRBV5-4 and TRBJ1-2, the full variable domain reads ETGVTQSPTHLIKTRGQQVTLRCSSQSGHNTVSWYQQALGQGPQFIFQYYREEENGRGNFPPRFSGLQFPNYSSELNVNALELDDSALYLCASSPAGGRYGYTFGSGTRLTVV.

J is TRBJ2-3 and V is TRBV11-2; possible D gene TRBD2, 5 bases. CDR1 is SGHAT and CDR2 is FQNNGV in the germline V gene. Deletions cut 5 bases from V and 4 bases from J, with 7 bases between. The CDR3 contains 12 residues. This chain's CDR3 is CASSPAADTQYF. The DNA for the CDR3 is TGTGCCAGCAGCCCAGCGGCAGATACGCAGTATTTT.

The gene calls are TRBV2 and TRBJ2-7; 8 bases agree with TRBD1. The CDR3 sequence is 15 residues long. The junction had 9 bases not matched to a gene; V was cut back by 4 bases and J by 4 bases. Germline CDR1 is SNHLY and CDR2 is FYNNEI. The CDR3: CASSVGRQGAYEQYF. The DNA of the CDR3 is TGTGCCAGCAGTGTCGGAAGGCAGGGGGCTTACGAGCAGTACTTC.

The count of this clone is one. V is TRBV9 and J is TRBJ1-5, with TRBD1 matching over 8 bases. Germline V lookup: CDR1 SGDLS, CDR2 YYNGEE. V was clipped by 6 bases and J by 4 bases; unmatched bases: 9. CDR3 length: 15 residues. The CDR3, as DNA: TGTGCCAGCACCGGGACAGGAAGGCTGAATCAGCCCCAGCATTTT. This translates into CASTGTGRLNQPQHF.

Here the CDR3 DNA reads TGTGCCAGCAGTTACCTTAGCGGAGGGGAGCAGTTCTTC. Its translation is CASSYLSGGEQFF. This chain connects TRBV28 to TRBJ2-1, with D perhaps TRBD2 (6 bases). The length of the CDR3 is 13 residues. CDR1 MDHEN and CDR2 SYDVKM come from the germline V gene. Between the trimmed V and J ends, which lost 4 bases and 10 bases, there was a span of 14 bases.

The chain links TRBV10-1 to TRBJ1-1; D possibly corresponds to TRBD1 (6 bases). Germline CDR1 reads WNHNN; CDR2 reads SYGVQD (reference sequence). The CDR3 consists of 17 residues. V was shortened by 6 bases and J by 4 bases, with 24 bases between the two germline ends. The CDR3 protein is CASRGAGSPRRGTEAFF. Here the CDR3 DNA reads TGCGCCAGCAGGGGGGCAGGGAGCCCCAGAAGGGGCACTGAAGCTTTCTTT.

DNA of the CDR3: TGTGCCAGCGGACAGGGGGTCAATCAGCCCCAGCATTTT. Residues: CASGQGVNQPQHF. The chain recombines TRBV6-5 with TRBJ1-5; 10 bases are shared with TRBD1. Germline CDR1 reads MNHEY; CDR2 reads SVGAGI. With V trimmed by 8 bases and J by 3 bases, 1 base remained unmatched. CDR3 size: 13 residues.

The J gene is TRBJ2-7, the V gene TRBV18; possible D gene TRBD1, 6 bases. Trimming cost V 4 bases and J 4 bases, with 17 bases left between them. The length of the CDR3 is 15 residues. Germline V gene lookup returns CDR1 KGHSH and CDR2 LQKENI. DNA for the CDR3: TGTGCCAGCTCACGAGAAACAGGGAATGGGTACGAGCAGTACTTC. It translates to CASSRETGNGYEQYF.

This clone appeared once. The V and J genes are TRBV6-5 and TRBJ2-2; D ambiguous. Germline loops: CDR1 MNHEY, CDR2 SVGAGI. The V and J ends lost 6 bases and 2 bases respectively, with 13 bases between them. The CDR3 loop spans 15 amino acids. The chain's CDR3 is CASSPGGLNTGELFF. The CDR3 DNA is TGTGCCAGCAGCCCCGGCGGATTAAACACCGGGGAGCTGTTTTTT.

The chain employs TRBV9 and TRBJ2-2; TRBD1 might be the D (5 bases). The germline V gene encodes CDR1 SGDLS and CDR2 YYNGEE. There are 13 residues in the CDR3. V shed 4 bases and J shed 5 bases, with 9 bases lying between them. The CDR3 DNA is TGTGCCAGCAGCTCTCAGGGAACCGGGGAGCTGTTTTTT. Translated: CASSSQGTGELFF.

The CDR3 DNA sequence: TGTGCCAGCACCTACGCGGGGAACTATGGCTACACCTTC. This translates into CASTYAGNYGYTF. The chain recombines TRBV6-6 with TRBJ1-2; D is ambiguous. CDR3 size: 13 residues. V was pared by 7 bases and J by 2 bases, with 11 bases between. Germline assignment: CDR1 MNHNY and CDR2 SVGAGI (reference sequence).

The chain joins TRBV4-1 to TRBJ2-7; 12 nucleotides line up with TRBD2. CDR1 is MGHRA, CDR2 YSYEKL, per germline. The CDR3 extends over 16 amino acids. Unmatched junction bases numbered 2, after V lost 1 base and J lost 1 base. The CDR3: CASSQVGTSGSYEQYF. DNA of the CDR3: TGCGCCAGCAGCCAAGTAGGGACTAGCGGGTCCTACGAGCAGTACTTC.